The 12 T cell receptor beta chains given below trace back to one sample, sequenced in a study of shared clonotypes between healthy human individuals (dated by TCRdb to 2020 to 2022). The library was prepared using the immunoSEQ multiplex PCR assay. TCRdb took this table from immuneACCESS and kept in-frame rearrangements with V and J called. Such tables lack part of the clones; where checked against another copy, unresolved V genes explain under half of the gap, and the rest is unexplained. The sample yields about 120,000 clones; around 68% were counted once. The ten largest make up about a quarter of the sample. Sequences were obtained from memory CD8+ T cells sorted from blood. In the paper's terms, the cell subset or site label means: CD45RO+ cells pooled with CCR7-negative TemRA cells. Source of these receptors: a woman in her thirties in good health.

This rearrangement joins TRBV4-2 to TRBJ2-7; 13 bases are shared with TRBD2. The ends lost 4 bases at V and 7 bases at J; junction bases unmatched: 16. CDR1 is LGHNA and CDR2 is YNFKEQ in the germline V gene. CDR3 length: 18 residues. CDR3 nucleotide sequence: TGTGCCAGCAGCCCGGGACTAGCGGGATCCCGAGTTCAGTGGGAGCAGTACTTC. This sequence encodes CASSPGLAGSRVQWEQYF.

The chain combines TRBV6-5 with TRBJ1-5; D is uncertain. CDR3 length equals 11 residues. Germline loops: CDR1 MNHEY, CDR2 SVGAGI. Trimming pared 5 bases from V and 8 bases from J, leaving 7 bases between. The CDR3 loop is CASSTNKPQHF. For the CDR3, the DNA is TGTGCCAGCAGTACTAACAAGCCCCAGCATTTT.

CDR3 region: CSVVRGPSSYNEQFF. CDR3 coding DNA: TGCAGCGTTGTTAGGGGACCGAGCTCCTACAATGAGCAGTTCTTC. V and J are TRBV29-1 and TRBJ2-1; the D gene could be TRBD1 or TRBD2 (5 bases each). The CDR3 spans 15 residues. Trimming left V 4 bases short and J 0 bases short, with 13 bases between. Germline CDR1 SQVTM, CDR2 ANQGSEA.

This clone was found once. CDR3 DNA sequence: TGTGCCAGCAGCGTAGGGGGAACCCCCAATGAAAAACTGTTTTTT. This gives the protein CASSVGGTPNEKLFF. The gene calls are TRBV9 and TRBJ1-4, with no clear D. The CDR3 runs 15 residues. V lost 0 bases to trimming and J lost 5 bases, with 11 bases between them. The germline V gene has CDR1 SGDLS and CDR2 YYNGEE.

As to this clone: A read error is likely here: a far larger clone is one base away. CDR3 loop: CASSPGQRREKLFF. The CDR3, as DNA: TGTGCCAGCAGCCCGGGACAGAGAAGGGAAAAACTGTTTTTT. The rearrangement links TRBV25-1 to TRBJ1-4, with 7 positions matching TRBD1. The CDR3 loop spans 14 amino acids. The junction had 9 bases not matched to a gene; V was cut back by 6 bases and J by 8 bases. The V gene's germline CDR1 is MGHDK and CDR2 SYGVNS.

The J gene is TRBJ2-7, the V gene TRBV7-8, with 9 bases matching TRBD2. Per germline, CDR1 SGHVS and CDR2 FQNEAQ. This CDR3 spans 15 amino acids. V dropped 5 bases and J dropped 3; count of bases not matched to a gene: 8. CDR3 amino acids: CASSLSGGSFYEQYF. The CDR3 DNA is TGTGCCAGCAGCCTTAGCGGGGGCAGTTTCTACGAGCAGTACTTC.

Many counts were recorded for this clone. J is TRBJ1-2 and V is TRBV9, with 8 nucleotides matching TRBD1. Germline V CDR1 and CDR2: SGDLS, YYNGEE. The CDR3 is 13 amino acids. Trimming cost V 6 bases and J 3 bases; bases outside gene matches: 4. CDR3 nucleotides: TGTGCCAGCACCCTGGGACAGGACTATGGCTACACCTTC. Translation gives CASTLGQDYGYTF.

The rearrangement links TRBV28 to TRBJ2-1; maybe TRBD1 (6 bases). The V and J ends lost 6 bases and 6 bases respectively, with 21 bases between them. CDR1 and CDR2 (germline): MDHEN, SYDVKM. This CDR3 has 16 residues. The CDR3 loop reads CASRKVGGGWGNEQFF. The CDR3 DNA sequence: TGTGCCAGCAGGAAAGTAGGGGGTGGATGGGGCAATGAGCAGTTCTTC.

The chain joins TRBV19 to TRBJ1-5; 7 bases align to TRBD1. Looked up from germline, CDR1 is LNHDA and CDR2 is SQIVND (reference sequence). Trimming removed 3 bases from V and 6 bases from J; junction bases left unmatched: 8. The CDR3 contains 15 residues. In DNA form, the CDR3 reads TGTGCCAGTAGTATCGAACAGGGGCTTTTTCAGCCCCAGCATTTT. Its translation is CASSIEQGLFQPQHF. Full variable domain (remainder filled in from reference TRBV19 and TRBJ1-5): DGGITQSPKYLFRKEGQNVTLSCEQNLNHDAMYWYRQDPGQGLRLIYYSQIVNDFQKGDIAEGYSVSREKKESFPLTVTSAQKNPTAFYLCASSIEQGLFQPQHFGDGTRLSIL.

The chain recombines TRBV9 with TRBJ2-7; no firm D call. The CDR3 is 14 residues long. V lost 0 bases and J lost 2, with 9 bases in between. Germline CDR1 SGDLS, CDR2 YYNGEE. CDR3 in amino acids: CASSVAEYAYEQYF. The CDR3 nucleotides read TGTGCCAGCAGCGTAGCGGAGTACGCCTACGAGCAGTACTTC.

The V and J genes are TRBV27 and TRBJ1-1; D not resolved. The CDR3 spans 13 residues. Germline lookup yields CDR1 MNHEY and CDR2 SMNVEV (reference sequence). Deletions cut 3 bases from V and 0 bases from J, with 5 bases between. This CDR3 reads CASSFLLNTEAFF. The CDR3 nucleotides are TGTGCCAGCAGTTTTCTTCTGAACACTGAAGCTTTCTTT.

The V call is TRBV7-3, the J call TRBJ2-6, with no clear D. The CDR3 has 18 amino acids. V was trimmed by 5 bases and J by 0 bases, leaving 17 bases between them. Germline V lookup: CDR1 SGHTA, CDR2 FQGTGA. The CDR3 nucleotides are TGTGCCAGCAGCCCCCGCCCTTTTATACACTCTGGGGCCAACGTCCTGACTTTC. It yields the protein CASSPRPFIHSGANVLTF.